The 10 T cell receptor beta chains below all came from one sample that was sequenced in a study of blood T cells in healthy people across ages. With a J-beta primer mix and a sample-barcoded 5' primer, a second PCR ran about 7 to 12 cycles. A single record per CDR3 protein comes from TCRdb applying MiXCR to the 5' RACE reads. In the table there are fewer than 2,000,000 distinct CDR3 sequences, about two fifths of which are singletons. The sample taken for sequencing was blood. The receptors originated from a human donor in good health.

This clonotype showed up just once. The gene calls are TRBV18 and TRBJ1-2; D is uncertain. Germline V CDR1 and CDR2: KGHSH, LQKENI. V lost 2 bases to trimming and J lost 3 bases, with 7 bases between them. The CDR3 covers 13 residues. CDR3 coding DNA: TGTGCCAGCTCACCAAACCAAGACTATGGCTACACCTTC. It encodes CASSPNQDYGYTF.

The chain recombines TRBV12-3 or TRBV12-4 with TRBJ2-5, with D tentatively TRBD2 (7 bases). Trimming removed 1 base from V and 6 bases from J, with 12 bases in between. The CDR3 runs to 14 residues. In DNA, the CDR3 is TGTGCCAGCAGTTTAGTGGGGGGGCTGAAGACCCAGTACTTC. It yields the protein CASSLVGGLKTQYF.

A few counts support this clonotype. In DNA, the CDR3 is TGCAGCGTGGCGGACTTCAGGGAGACCCAGTACTTC. Translated, it gives CSVADFRETQYF. V is TRBV29-1 and J is TRBJ2-4, with a possible D match to TRBD2 (5 bases). The last part of the DNA fits TRBJ2-5 better; the J call may be wrong. The CDR3 extends over 12 amino acids. Germline lookup yields CDR1 SQVTM and CDR2 ANQGSEA.

The chain joins TRBV6-1 to TRBJ2-1; 10 bases agree with TRBD1. Trimming removed 6 bases from V and 8 bases from J; junction bases left unmatched: 10. CDR3 length: 15 residues. Germline values: CDR1 MNHNS, CDR2 SASEGT. CDR3 bases: TGTGCCAGCAGCGGTTTGGGACAGGGGAATTATGAGCAGTTCTTC. It specifies CASSGLGQGNYEQFF.

The V gene is TRBV4-1, the J gene TRBJ2-1, with TRBD2 identical over 10 bases. This CDR3 has 18 residues. The ends lost 4 bases at V and 4 bases at J; junction bases unmatched: 13. Per the germline V gene, CDR1 is MGHRA and CDR2 is YSYEKL. The CDR3 is CASSPRLAGSSVYNEQFF. The CDR3 DNA sequence: TGCGCCAGCAGCCCCCGACTAGCGGGTTCCTCTGTATACAATGAGCAGTTCTTC.

This chain uses TRBV7-2 with TRBJ2-5; 10 bases line up with TRBD1. The trim removed 5 bases at V and 5 bases at J, leaving 11 bases unmatched. The germline gives CDR1 SGHTA, CDR2 FQGNSA. The CDR3 consists of 16 residues. CDR3 bases: TGTGCCAGCAGCCCCCCAACGACAGGGGGCACGGAGACCCAGTACTTC. Translating gives CASSPPTTGGTETQYF.

The rearrangement joins TRBV4-1 to TRBJ2-1, with D possibly being TRBD1 or TRBD2 (6 bases each). Germline CDR1 is MGHRA and CDR2 is YSYEKL. V lost 5 bases and J lost 1, with 18 bases in between. This CDR3 has 17 amino acids. The CDR3 region has the DNA TGCGCCAGCAGCGTGATGGGACAAGGGGGGTCCTACAATGAGCAGTTCTTC. Translated, it gives CASSVMGQGGSYNEQFF.

This clonotype has more than one count but fewer than ten. The V gene is TRBV6-2 or TRBV6-3, the J gene TRBJ2-4, with D perhaps being TRBD1 or TRBD2 (5 bases each). CDR1 and CDR2 from the germline V gene are MNHEY and SVGEGT. The V gene lost 0 bases and the J gene lost 13 bases, with 22 bases spanning the gap. The CDR3 runs 16 residues. CDR3 in amino acids: CASSYSFETGGSEQYF. As DNA, the CDR3 is TGTGCCAGCAGTTACTCTTTCGAGACTGGGGGTTCAGAGCAGTACTTC.

The chain couples TRBV25-1 to TRBJ1-4; D is unresolved. Germline CDR1 reads MGHDK; CDR2 reads SYGVNS. The CDR3 sequence is 13 residues long. Trimming cost V 2 bases and J 8 bases, with 9 bases left between them. CDR3 in amino acids: CASSEPIVEKLFF. For the CDR3, the DNA is TGTGCCAGCAGTGAACCTATTGTGGAAAAACTGTTTTTT. Full variable domain (outside the CDR3, taken from reference TRBV25-1 and TRBJ1-4): EADIYQTPRYLVIGTGKKITLECSQTMGHDKMYWYQQDPGMELHLIHYSYGVNSTEKGDLSSESTVSRIRTEHFPLTLESARPSHTSQYLCASSEPIVEKLFFGSGTQLSVL.

The rearrangement uses TRBV12-3 or TRBV12-4 and TRBJ2-1, with a possible D match to TRBD2 (5 bases). Trimming removed 5 bases from V and 13 bases from J, with 12 bases in between. CDR3 length: 11 amino acids. The CDR3 DNA reads as TGTGCCAGCAGTCTGACTACGCACCAGTTCTTC. Translated, it gives CASSLTTHQFF.